This T cell receptor beta chain was captured in a study of human T cells and chemical hapten exposure. Study-wide points: With regard to DPC sensitization, TCRs above 1 in 1000 frequency did not change.

Germline CDR1 reads SQVTM; CDR2 reads ANQGSEA. There are 14 residues in the CDR3. The ends were cut back, 0 bases at V and 1 base at J, with 9 bases in the middle. Documented time point: healthy volunteer bleed at 2 weeks. Before extraction, the whole blood was not fractionated, and total RNA was taken from it. With respect to this clonotype: What it recognizes is unknown.

It was the library that attached unique molecular identifiers to individual cDNA molecules. Original handling: Samples held a median of approximately 94,000 TCRs, range 23,224–690,600. TCRdb independently ran MiXCR on the RACE reads; one entry per CDR3 protein. The V and J calls come from TCRdb's annotation, not from the publication. The sample consists of roughly 130,000 distinct CDR3 sequences, roughly 9% of them appearing once. This rearrangement joins TRBV29-1 to TRBJ1-1; D is perhaps TRBD1 (6 bases). The sequencing input was whole blood. The TCR was taken from a male donor in good health. Some clones in this sample may be carry-over from other donors' samples. The CDR3 region is CSVEDPGANTEAFF. Here the CDR3 DNA reads TGCAGCGTTGAAGATCCGGGGGCGAACACTGAAGCTTTCTTT.